The 13 T cell receptor beta chains given below trace back to one sample, sequenced in a study of shared clonotypes between healthy human individuals. Using immunoSEQ multiplex PCR, the repertoire was profiled, and TCRdb retains in-frame clones only, with some absent. The sample holds fewer than 600,000 clones, around three quarters seen once. The sequenced material came from PBMCs. All receptors derive from a woman between 40 and 55 years old in good health. Some clones in this sample may be carry-over from other donors' samples.

This clone was detected a few times. The chain has TRBV5-1 and TRBJ1-1; weak D call: TRBD1 (5 bases). In germline, CDR1 is SGHRS, CDR2 YFSETQ. V shed 3 bases and J shed 3 bases, with 15 bases lying between them. The CDR3 has 15 residues. The CDR3: CASSSGGREDTEAFF. The CDR3 DNA is TGCGCCAGCAGCTCGGGAGGCAGGGAAGACACTGAAGCTTTCTTT.

A remark on this clone: Relative to the germline gene, one junction end is altered; a read error may explain this. This chain uses TRBV10-3 with TRBJ1-4; D is uncertain. Germline CDR1 and CDR2: ENHRY and SYGVKD. The CDR3 contains 12 residues. Here the CDR3 reads CATLGDNQKLFF. In DNA, the CDR3 is TGTGCCACCTTAGGTGATAATCAAAAACTGTTTTTT.

This chain connects TRBV5-4 to TRBJ1-2; a weak D match, TRBD1 (6 bases). The CDR3 runs to 14 residues. V shed 1 base and J shed 8 bases, with 15 bases lying between them. Germline assignment: CDR1 SGHNT and CDR2 YYREEE (reference sequence). CDR3 in amino acids: CASSLRQGPWGYTF. The CDR3 DNA sequence: TGTGCCAGCAGCTTGAGGCAGGGGCCTTGGGGCTACACCTTC. The full variable domain, with the rest looked up from reference TRBV5-4 and TRBJ1-2, is ETGVTQSPTHLIKTRGQQVTLRCSSQSGHNTVSWYQQALGQGPQFIFQYYREEENGRGNFPPRFSGLQFPNYSSELNVNALELDDSALYLCASSLRQGPWGYTFGSGTRLTVV.

The V call is TRBV7-9, the J call TRBJ2-2, with a possible D match to TRBD2 (6 bases). The CDR3 covers 15 residues. Trimming took off 5 bases at V and 3 bases at J, with 13 bases between the two ends. Germline lookup yields CDR1 SEHNR and CDR2 FQNEAQ (reference sequence). Written as DNA, the CDR3 is TGTGCCAGCAGCCCCCGGGACTTCGACACCGGGGAGCTGTTTTTT. Translation gives CASSPRDFDTGELFF.

The chain uses TRBV2 and TRBJ1-4; 9 bases are a match to TRBD1. The CDR3 totals 14 residues. Germline trimming cut 6 bases from V and 7 bases from J; bases unmatched to any gene: 6. The germline gives CDR1 SNHLY, CDR2 FYNNEI. Here the CDR3 reads CASSSGTGTEKLFF. The DNA of the CDR3 is TGTGCCAGCAGCTCCGGGACAGGGACTGAAAAACTGTTTTTT.

This chain links TRBV6-5 with TRBJ1-5, with 9 bases lining up with TRBD1. The CDR3 is 15 amino acids. The J segment lost 3 bases and the V segment lost 6 bases, leaving 6 bases of the junction unmatched. Germline CDR1 MNHEY, CDR2 SVGAGI. CDR3 nucleotides: TGTGCCAGCAGACCGGGACAGGGCCTCAATCAGCCCCAGCATTTT. It specifies CASRPGQGLNQPQHF.

The gene calls are TRBV7-9 and TRBJ2-6; D tentatively fits TRBD1 or TRBD2 (5 bases each). The CDR3 covers 14 residues. Germline V gives CDR1 SEHNR, CDR2 FQNEAQ (reference sequence). V was clipped by 0 bases and J by 9 bases, with 9 bases between them. For the CDR3, the DNA is TGTGCCAGCAGCTTAGCTGGGGGTGGCAACGTCCTGACTTTC. Translation: CASSLAGGGNVLTF.

To note about this clone: This may come from a read error, since a much larger clone is one base off. The chain carries TRBV7-3 and TRBJ2-5; D is undetermined. The CDR3 loop spans 16 amino acids. Germline lookup yields CDR1 SGHTA and CDR2 FQGTGA. The CDR3 protein is CASSLTGRRNQGTQYF. The DNA of the CDR3 is TGTGCCAGCAGCTTAACCGGGCGGCGGAACCAAGGGACCCAGTACTTC. The full variable domain, in which reference TRBV7-3 and TRBJ2-5 provide the parts outside the CDR3, is GAGVSQTPSNKVTEKGKYVELRCDPISGHTALYWYRQSLGQGPEFLIYFQGTGAADDSGLPNDRFFAVRPEGSVSTLKIQRTERGDSAVYLCASSLTGRRNQGTQYFGPGTRLLVL.

This chain links TRBV13 with TRBJ2-3; 12 nucleotides match TRBD2. Germline V gene lookup returns CDR1 PRHDT and CDR2 FYEKMQ (reference sequence). V shed 3 bases and J 4 bases; nucleotides not matched to a gene: 11. CDR3 size: 18 residues. The CDR3 region has the DNA TGTGCCAGCAGCTTCCCTAGCGGGAGGGCCGGGGAGTCAGATACGCAGTATTTT. Residues: CASSFPSGRAGESDTQYF.

This clone was found a few times. This chain uses TRBV7-9 with TRBJ1-6; 7 bases fit TRBD1. The CDR3 extends over 14 amino acids. Trimming at V came to 5 bases and at J to 6 bases, leaving 4 bases not matched to a gene. CDR1 and CDR2 (germline): SEHNR, FQNEAQ (reference sequence). CDR3 DNA sequence: TGTGCCAGCAGCGTCGACAGGGTTAATTCACCCCTCCACTTT. Translating gives CASSVDRVNSPLHF.

Concerning this clone: A read error is likely here: a far larger clone is one base away. Other DNA sequences in this specimen translate into the identical CDR3. This sequence joins TRBV9 and TRBJ1-5; 7 bases align to TRBD1. Per germline, CDR1 SGDLS and CDR2 YYNGEE. V was pared by 4 bases and J by 7 bases, with 8 bases of the junction left unmatched. The CDR3 is made up of 14 amino acids. The CDR3 nucleotides are TGTGCCAGCAGCCCCCAGGGGGACCTCCAGCCCCAGCATTTT. This sequence encodes CASSPQGDLQPQHF.

The V and J genes are TRBV27 and TRBJ1-5, with 7 bases aligning to TRBD1. Germline loops: CDR1 MNHEY, CDR2 SMNVEV (reference sequence). The CDR3 covers 15 residues. The V segment lost 3 bases and the J segment 3 bases; nucleotides outside the gene matches: 5. In DNA form, the CDR3 reads TGTGCCAGCAGTTTTGTCCAGGGGGTCAATCAGCCCCAGCATTTT. It translates to CASSFVQGVNQPQHF.

This chain connects TRBV6-5 to TRBJ1-2, with D perhaps matching TRBD1 (5 bases). CDR1 MNHEY and CDR2 SVGAGI come from the germline V gene. V dropped 2 bases and J dropped 5 bases, with 12 bases sitting between them. The CDR3 spans 14 residues. CDR3 region: CASSYGRDGYGYTF. Here the CDR3 DNA reads TGTGCCAGCAGTTACGGGCGGGACGGATATGGCTACACCTTC.